The present TCR beta chain was sequenced within a study of OX40 agonist ivuxolimab in advanced cancers. About the research overall: Clinicians treated patients with ivuxolimab, an agonistic anti-OX40 (CD134) antibody. Patients in dose escalation had liver, melanoma, kidney or head and neck cancers. Ivuxolimab was administered intravenously to patients at 0.01 to 10 mg/kg every 2 weeks.

As concerns this clone: Its antigen is not identified.

Study-level points and caveats: Expanded clones were, on average, more numerous among CD8+ T cells than CD4+.

The CDR3 has 15 residues. CDR1 and CDR2 from the germline V gene are SGHNT and YYREEE (reference sequence). V shed 4 bases and J 0 bases; nucleotides not matched to a gene: 4. The repertoire was sequenced with immunoSEQ multiplex PCR; TCRdb's copy has only in-frame clones and lacks some. The sample lists about 73,000 clones; about nine tenths were seen once. The chain employs TRBV5-4 and TRBJ2-1, with TRBD1 matching 7 bases. This sample comprised CD4+ or CD8+ T cells sorted from blood, obtained in a trial of the OX40 agonist ivuxolimab. The TCR originated in an adult with an advanced solid tumor such as melanoma, head and neck, liver or kidney cancer. CDR3 amino acids: CASSTRGSSYNEQFF. The CDR3 nucleotides are TGTGCCAGCAGCACCAGGGGGAGCTCCTACAATGAGCAGTTCTTC.